A single sample gave rise to the 26 T cell receptor beta chains below, sequenced in a study of T cell responses to AZD1222 COVID-19 vaccine. The repertoire was sequenced with immunoSEQ multiplex PCR; TCRdb's copy has only in-frame clones and lacks some. The sample carries roughly 100,000 clones, around 76% recorded once. The specimen was peripheral blood, collected on day 0 of AZD1222 vaccination. The receptors originated from an adult in good health.

CDR3 sequence: CASRRQWSEKLFF. CDR3 DNA sequence: TGTGCCAGCAGGCGTCAGTGGAGTGAAAAACTGTTTTTT. The rearrangement joins TRBV12-3 or TRBV12-4 to TRBJ1-4, with D uncertain. This CDR3 is 13 amino acids long. The V end lost 6 bases, the J end lost 7 bases, and 12 bases lay between the germline ends.

Here the CDR3 reads CASSLSFQGQNTEAFF. The CDR3 DNA reads TGCGCCAGCAGCTTGAGTTTTCAGGGGCAGAACACTGAAGCTTTCTTT. The gene calls are TRBV5-1 and TRBJ1-1; D might be TRBD1 (6 bases). V was clipped by 1 base and J by 1 base, with 14 bases between them. Germline V gene lookup returns CDR1 SGHRS and CDR2 YFSETQ. CDR3 length: 16 residues. Using reference TRBV5-1 and TRBJ1-1 for the parts outside the CDR3, the full variable domain is KAGVTQTPRYLIKTRGQQVTLSCSPISGHRSVSWYQQTPGQGLQFLFEYFSETQRNKGNFPGRFSGRQFSNSRSEMNVSTLELGDSALYLCASSLSFQGQNTEAFFGQGTRLTVV.

This chain joins TRBV9 and TRBJ1-5; TRBD1 matches at 7 bases. The V gene end was trimmed by 2 bases and the J gene end by 3 bases; junction bases not matched to a gene: 5. The CDR3 runs 15 residues. The V gene's germline CDR1 is SGDLS and CDR2 YYNGEE. CDR3 nucleotides: TGTGCCAGCAGCGTCGGGACAGCGCCCAATCAGCCCCAGCATTTT. It translates to CASSVGTAPNQPQHF. Full variable domain (outside the CDR3, taken from reference TRBV9 and TRBJ1-5): DSGVTQTPKHLITATGQRVTLRCSPRSGDLSVYWYQQSLDQGLQFLIQYYNGEERAKGNILERFSAQQFPDLHSELNLSSLELGDSALYFCASSVGTAPNQPQHFGDGTRLSIL.

The V gene is TRBV7-2, the J gene TRBJ1-2; 10 bases line up with TRBD1. This CDR3 is 15 amino acids long. Germline CDR1 is SGHTA and CDR2 is FQGNSA. J lost 5 bases, V lost 5 bases, and 8 bases had no gene match. The CDR3 region is CASSPQTGGQYGYTF. The DNA for the CDR3 is TGTGCCAGCAGCCCTCAGACAGGGGGCCAGTATGGCTACACCTTC.

The chain has TRBV19 and TRBJ1-1; D gene ambiguous. CDR1 LNHDA and CDR2 SQIVND come from the germline V gene (reference sequence). The CDR3 runs 13 residues. The V and J ends lost 5 bases and 1 base respectively, with 8 bases between them. The CDR3 is CASSLARNTEAFF. The CDR3 coding sequence is TGTGCCAGTAGTCTGGCCAGGAACACTGAAGCTTTCTTT.

V usage is TRBV19 and J usage is TRBJ2-7, with D possibly being TRBD2 (6 bases). Trimming cost V 5 bases and J 4 bases, with 12 bases left between them. The CDR3 spans 13 residues. Germline CDR1 is LNHDA and CDR2 is SQIVND (reference sequence). Here the CDR3 DNA reads TGTGCCAGTAGTCCGGGGGACTTTTACGAGCAGTACTTC. The encoded protein is CASSPGDFYEQYF. The complete variable domain, with remaining parts taken from reference TRBV19 and TRBJ2-7, reads DGGITQSPKYLFRKEGQNVTLSCEQNLNHDAMYWYRQDPGQGLRLIYYSQIVNDFQKGDIAEGYSVSREKKESFPLTVTSAQKNPTAFYLCASSPGDFYEQYFGPGTRLTVT.

The rearrangement uses TRBV6-5 and TRBJ2-2; D unclear. V gave up 6 bases and J gave up 3 bases, with 5 bases separating them. The CDR3 loop spans 12 amino acids. CDR1 is MNHEY, CDR2 SVGAGI, per germline. CDR3 loop: CASSPYTGELFF. Here the CDR3 DNA reads TGTGCCAGCAGCCCCTACACCGGGGAGCTGTTTTTT.

The rearrangement joins TRBV11-1 to TRBJ2-2; 7 bases fit TRBD1. Trimming removed 8 bases from V and 3 bases from J; junction bases left unmatched: 9. This CDR3 region has 15 residues. Germline CDR1 SGHAT, CDR2 FQDESV (reference sequence). The CDR3 loop reads CASGNRGSYTGELFF. In nucleotides, the CDR3 is TGTGCCAGCGGAAACAGGGGATCATACACCGGGGAGCTGTTTTTT.

The J gene is TRBJ2-5, the V gene TRBV29-1, with D possibly matching TRBD1 (6 bases). Germline values: CDR1 SQVTM, CDR2 ANQGSEA. The V and J ends lost 8 bases and 0 bases respectively, with 10 bases between them. The CDR3 sequence is 12 residues long. The CDR3: CSSQGYQETQYF. The CDR3 DNA is TGCAGCTCTCAGGGGTACCAAGAGACCCAGTACTTC.

V and J are TRBV23-1 and TRBJ2-7; 10 bases line up with TRBD2. TRBV23-1 is placed among ORFs of uncertain function. With 0 bases clipped from V and 2 bases from J, the junction kept 4 bases outside the gene matches. The CDR3 loop spans 16 amino acids. In nucleotides, the CDR3 is TGCGCCAGCAGTCAATCGGAAACTAGCGGGGCCTACGAGCAGTACTTC. It specifies CASSQSETSGAYEQYF.

This clone has only one observation. The V gene is TRBV4-1, the J gene TRBJ1-3; the D gene is possibly TRBD1 (5 bases). The CDR3 has 15 residues. CDR1 MGHRA and CDR2 YSYEKL come from the germline V gene. With 5 bases removed from V and 1 base from J, the gap between germline ends came to 12 bases. CDR3 sequence: CASSGDFRSGNTIYF. Here the CDR3 DNA reads TGCGCCAGCAGCGGGGACTTCCGGTCTGGAAACACCATATATTTT.

J is TRBJ2-5 and V is TRBV5-1; D is possibly TRBD1 (5 bases). This CDR3 is built from 13 residues. Trimming removed 0 bases at V and 7 bases at J, with 10 bases between. The germline V gene has CDR1 SGHRS and CDR2 YFSETQ. CDR3 bases: TGCGCCAGCAGCTTGGAAGGGGTGGGGACCCAGTACTTC. This gives the protein CASSLEGVGTQYF.

The V call is TRBV12-3 or TRBV12-4, the J call TRBJ1-2; the D is unclear. V lost 10 bases and J 6 bases, leaving 15 bases between the germline ends. The CDR3 sequence is 12 residues long. The CDR3 reads CATRTYGNGYTF. For the CDR3, the DNA is TGTGCCACGCGGACGTATGGGAATGGCTACACCTTC.

This chain uses TRBV9 with TRBJ1-2; the D is unclear. With 3 bases removed from V and 9 bases from J, the gap between germline ends came to 6 bases. The CDR3 extends over 10 amino acids. Per germline, CDR1 SGDLS and CDR2 YYNGEE. The CDR3 is CASSGPRYTF. The CDR3, as DNA: TGTGCCAGCAGCGGGCCCCGCTACACCTTC. The full variable domain, completed using reference TRBV9 and TRBJ1-2, is DSGVTQTPKHLITATGQRVTLRCSPRSGDLSVYWYQQSLDQGLQFLIQYYNGEERAKGNILERFSAQQFPDLHSELNLSSLELGDSALYFCASSGPRYTFGSGTRLTVV.

In the case of this clone: Compared with germline, one end of the junction differs, possibly owing to a read error. V and J are TRBV7-9 and TRBJ1-1, with D unresolved. Germline values: CDR1 SEHNR, CDR2 FQNEAQ (reference sequence). The CDR3 is 13 residues long. The CDR3 loop is CASNLEGNTEAFF. In DNA form, the CDR3 reads TGTGCCAGCAACTTAGAGGGTAACACTGAAGCTTTCTTT. The full variable domain, rest sourced from reference TRBV7-9 and TRBJ1-1, is DTGVSQNPRHKITKRGQNVTFRCDPISEHNRLYWYRQTLGQGPEFLTYFQNEAQLEKSRLLSDRFSAERPKGSFSTLEIQRTEQGDSAMYLCASNLEGNTEAFFGQGTRLTVV.

The table lists this clone with a count of one. The chain couples TRBV24-1 to TRBJ2-5; 14 nucleotides line up with TRBD2. This CDR3 comprises 17 residues. The V and J ends lost 4 bases and 3 bases, in that order; junction bases with no gene match: 6. Germline CDR1 KGHDR, CDR2 SFDVKD. The CDR3: CATSEDPGLAGEETQYF. CDR3 coding DNA: TGTGCCACCAGTGAGGACCCGGGACTAGCGGGGGAAGAGACCCAGTACTTC.

This clone appeared a single time. V is TRBV7-9 and J is TRBJ1-4; TRBD1 matches at 8 bases. CDR3 length: 14 residues. The V segment lost 2 bases and the J segment 7 bases; nucleotides outside the gene matches: 3. Germline V gene sequence: CDR1 SEHNR, CDR2 FQNEAQ (reference sequence). The CDR3 nucleotides read TGTGCCAGCAGCTTATCGGGGACAGGTGAAAAACTGTTTTTT. It translates to CASSLSGTGEKLFF.

This clone was picked up a small number of times. Other DNA sequences in the same sample also yield this CDR3. The CDR3 here is CASSPELDYEQYF. In DNA, the CDR3 is TGTGCCAGCTCACCTGAGTTGGACTACGAGCAGTACTTC. The V and J genes are TRBV18 and TRBJ2-7; no clear D. V lost 3 bases, J lost 3 bases, and 9 bases lay in between. Germline CDR1 is KGHSH and CDR2 is LQKENI. The CDR3 sequence is 13 residues long.

This clone was seen once. CDR3 coding DNA: TGTGCCAGCAGTGAATACGTATCGGGACGGAGCTCCTACGAGCAGTACTTC. It codes for CASSEYVSGRSSYEQYF. V gene TRBV2 combines with J gene TRBJ2-7, with D possibly called TRBD1 or TRBD2 (5 bases each). V was shortened by 2 bases and J by 0 bases, with 17 bases between the two germline ends. CDR3 length: 17 amino acids. The germline V gene has CDR1 SNHLY and CDR2 FYNNEI.

V gene TRBV6-5 combines with J gene TRBJ2-7; the D is unclear. CDR1 is MNHEY and CDR2 is SVGAGI in the germline V gene. The CDR3 is 14 residues long. V shed 2 bases and J shed 3 bases, with 11 bases lying between them. The CDR3 DNA sequence: TGTGCCAGCAGTTACGCCGTAAACAGCTACGAGCAGTACTTC. Protein sequence: CASSYAVNSYEQYF.

This clone has more than one count but fewer than ten. The chain couples TRBV6-5 to TRBJ1-2; TRBD1 is a possible D gene (6 bases). V shed 0 bases and J shed 3 bases, with 14 bases lying between them. The CDR3 has 16 residues. Germline loops: CDR1 MNHEY, CDR2 SVGAGI. The CDR3, as DNA: TGTGCCAGCAGTTACTCGCTCCGGACAGCTTACTATGGCTACACCTTC. It translates to CASSYSLRTAYYGYTF.

This chain uses TRBV4-3 with TRBJ1-2; D gene uncertain. This CDR3 has 13 amino acids. V was cut by 0 bases and J by 5 bases, with 7 bases left in between. Per the germline V gene, CDR1 is LGHNA and CDR2 is YSLEER. This CDR3 is CASSQERQYGYTF. Here the CDR3 DNA reads TGCGCCAGCAGCCAAGAGAGACAATATGGCTACACCTTC.

V and J are TRBV19 and TRBJ1-1, with no clear D. Germline loops: CDR1 LNHDA, CDR2 SQIVND (reference sequence). This CDR3 comprises 15 residues. Trimming shortened V by 7 bases and J by 1 base, and 16 bases separated the two germline ends. CDR3: CASTPGQVGNTEAFF. The CDR3 coding sequence is TGTGCCAGTACCCCCGGGCAGGTCGGGAACACTGAAGCTTTCTTT.

This chain connects TRBV6-2 or TRBV6-3 to TRBJ2-3, with 11 nucleotides matching TRBD2. V was clipped by 4 bases and J by 5 bases; unmatched bases: 8. The CDR3 contains 16 residues. Looked up from germline, CDR1 is MNHEY and CDR2 is SVGEGT. For the CDR3, the DNA is TGTGCCAGCAGTTCCATACTAGCGGGGGTGGGAGATACGCAGTATTTT. Translated: CASSSILAGVGDTQYF.

This clone has a handful of counts. The genes are TRBV5-1 and TRBJ1-1; a possible D gene is TRBD1 (5 bases). This CDR3 is 15 amino acids long. Looked up from germline, CDR1 is SGHRS and CDR2 is YFSETQ. V lost 3 bases and J 4 bases, leaving 16 bases between the germline ends. CDR3 DNA sequence: TGCGCCAGCAGCTGGAGCGGGGACGGGGGCACTGAAGCTTTCTTT. Its translation: CASSWSGDGGTEAFF. The whole variable domain, filled in from reference TRBV5-1 and TRBJ1-1, reads KAGVTQTPRYLIKTRGQQVTLSCSPISGHRSVSWYQQTPGQGLQFLFEYFSETQRNKGNFPGRFSGRQFSNSRSEMNVSTLELGDSALYLCASSWSGDGGTEAFFGQGTRLTVV.

In its sample, this clone was seen once. The rearrangement uses TRBV18 and TRBJ2-2; tentatively, D is TRBD2 (5 bases). Deletions cut 6 bases from V and 3 bases from J, with 11 bases between. The CDR3 contains 14 residues. Germline V gene sequence: CDR1 KGHSH, CDR2 LQKENI. The CDR3 bases are TGTGCCAGCTCGCCCGGGATGGACACCGGGGAGCTGTTTTTT. Amino acid sequence: CASSPGMDTGELFF.